Below are 17 T cell receptor beta chains sequenced from a single sample in a study of tissue T cells after allogeneic stem cell transplantation. The protocol was immunoSEQ multiplex PCR, while the TCRdb copy is restricted to in-frame clones and leaves out a portion. The sample includes under 8,000 clones, about half seen only once; the top ten take less than 8.5%. Time point indicated: mouse harvest day 7 after allogeneic transplant. The graft held 10^6 splenic CD5+ T cells and 10^7 T-cell-depleted bone marrow cells. Material: gut tissue. Every receptor here comes from a female BALB/c mouse given C57BL/6 T cells with graft-versus-host disease after an allogeneic hematopoietic cell transplant.

By share of the sample, this clone is medium-sized (0.01 to 0.1%). Genes and germline are mouse. The CDR3 goes on 1 residue after the read ends, and that part is filled in from the germline J gene. The chain joins TRBV12-1 to TRBJ1-4; 7 bases align to TRBD1. This CDR3 spans 15 amino acids. Germline V CDR1 and CDR2: SGHSN, HYEKVE. The V segment lost 0 bases and the J segment 5 bases; nucleotides outside the gene matches: 5. CDR3 in amino acids: CASSLGDRVNERLFF. Incomplete CDR3 DNA: TGTGCCAGCTCTCTCGGAGACAGGGTAAACGAAAGATTATTT.

A note on this clone: Here the gene names and germline are mouse. The read ends 1 residue shy of where the CDR3 ends; the end is completed using the germline J gene. The chain uses TRBV12-1 and TRBJ2-7; 7 bases are a match to TRBD2. CDR1 is SGHSN, CDR2 HYEKVE, per germline. The V gene end was trimmed by 1 base and the J gene end by 1 base; junction bases not matched to a gene: 0. This CDR3 is built from 13 residues. Partial CDR3 DNA: TGTGCCAGCTCTCTGACTGGGTCCTATGAACAGTAC. Amino acids: CASSLTGSYEQY. The full CDR3 protein is CASSLTGSYEQYF.

Remarks on this clone: Gene names are the mouse ones. The CDR3 goes on 1 residue after the read ends, and that part is filled in from the germline J gene. The chain has TRBV5 and TRBJ1-3, with D hard to call. Germline lookup yields CDR1 LGHNA and CDR2 YNLKQL (reference sequence). Trimming pared 0 bases from V and 4 bases from J, leaving 1 base between. The CDR3 is 12 residues long. Incomplete CDR3 DNA: TGTGCCAGCAGCCAAGAGGGAAATACGCTCTAT. It translates to CASSQEGNTLY. The entire CDR3 protein reads CASSQEGNTLYF.

Points on this clone: Gene names denote mouse genes. The DNA ends 1 residue before the CDR3 does, and the rest of the CDR3 is filled in from the germline J gene. The chain uses TRBV19 and TRBJ2-1; tentative D call: TRBD1 (7 bases). The CDR3 totals 14 residues. V dropped 1 base and J dropped 7 bases, with 12 bases sitting between them. CDR1 is FNHDT, CDR2 SITEND, per germline (reference sequence). Incomplete CDR3 DNA: TGTGCCAGCAGTATAACGGCAGGGGGGGCTGAGCAGTTC. Residues: CASSITAGGAEQF. The CDR3 as a whole reads CASSITAGGAEQFF. The whole variable domain, filled in from reference TRBV19 and TRBJ2-1, reads GGIITQTPKFLIGQEGQKLTLKCQQNFNHDTMYWYRQDSGKGLRLIYYSITENDLQKGDLSEGYDASREKKSSFSLTVTSAQKNEMAVFLCASSITAGGAEQFFGPGTRLTVL.

This clone was recorded a few times. The gene names here belong to mouse. The read halts 1 residue ahead of the CDR3 end, with the missing end drawn from the germline J gene. This chain joins TRBV2 and TRBJ2-3; perhaps TRBD2 as D (6 bases). Germline CDR1 reads LGHNA; CDR2 reads YSYQKL. V gave up 2 bases and J gave up 0 bases, with 12 bases separating them. The CDR3 extends over 16 amino acids. The CDR3 loop is CASSQNLGPSAETLYF. The covered CDR3 bases are TGTGCCAGCAGCCAAAATCTGGGGCCTAGTGCAGAAACGCTGTAT.

This clone is medium-sized. The genes are named according to mouse. The CDR3 end falls 1 residue outside the read, so it is completed with the germline J gene. The chain recombines TRBV1 with TRBJ2-1; 8 positions agree with TRBD2. The V gene end was trimmed by 0 bases and the J gene end by 6 bases; junction bases not matched to a gene: 1. CDR1 and CDR2 (germline): NSQYPW, LRSPGD (reference sequence). The CDR3 runs to 14 residues. The DNA read from the CDR3 is TGCACCTGCAGTGCAGATGGGGGGGGTGCTGAGCAGTTC. Protein sequence: CTCSADGGGAEQF. The entire CDR3 is CTCSADGGGAEQFF.

This clone was observed a few times. Genes and germline are mouse. The DNA ends 1 residue before the CDR3 does, and the rest of the CDR3 is filled in from the germline J gene. The gene calls are TRBV26 and TRBJ2-7, with D hard to call. Trimming shortened V by 2 bases and J by 0 bases, and 5 bases separated the two germline ends. This CDR3 has 13 amino acids. Germline loops: CDR1 KGHPV, CDR2 FQNQEV (reference sequence). The CDR3 is CASSLQSSYEQYF. CDR3 bases read: TGTGCCAGCAGTCTGCAGAGCTCCTATGAACAGTAC.

On this clone itself: Mouse names are used for the genes. The CDR3 end lies 1 residue beyond the end of the read and is filled in from the germline J gene. The rearrangement links TRBV26 to TRBJ1-4, with a weak D call TRBD1 (6 bases). The CDR3 length is 14 residues. In germline, CDR1 is KGHPV, CDR2 FQNQEV (reference sequence). Trimming shortened V by 4 bases and J by 2 bases, and 8 bases separated the two germline ends. Partial CDR3 DNA: TGTGCCAGCAGTCCAGGGGCGTCCAACGAAAGATTATTT. Amino acids: CASSPGASNERLF. The full-length CDR3 reads as CASSPGASNERLFF.

This clone was observed a handful of times. The gene symbols are mouse symbols. The read halts 1 residue ahead of the CDR3 end, with the missing end drawn from the germline J gene. The V gene is TRBV15, the J gene TRBJ2-3; possible D gene TRBD2, 6 bases. V was clipped by 3 bases and J by 1 base, with 8 bases between them. Germline V CDR1 and CDR2: SGHND, FRSKSL. This CDR3 is built from 14 residues. This CDR3 is CASSLGGGAETLYF. The sequenced part of the CDR3 DNA is TGTGCCAGCAGTTTGGGGGGAGGTGCAGAAACGCTGTAT.

Remarks on this clone: Gene names denote mouse genes. The DNA ends 1 residue before the CDR3 does, and the rest of the CDR3 is filled in from the germline J gene. V usage is TRBV26 and J usage is TRBJ1-4; 9 bases fit TRBD1. The CDR3 sequence is 14 residues long. Unmatched junction bases numbered 4, after V lost 6 bases and J lost 5 bases. Germline CDR1 and CDR2: KGHPV and FQNQEV (reference sequence). CDR3 bases read: TGTGCCAGCAGCTCGACAGGGGGGAACGAAAGATTATTT. Protein product: CASSSTGGNERLF. The whole CDR3 protein reads CASSSTGGNERLFF. The complete variable domain, with remaining parts taken from reference TRBV26 and TRBJ1-4, reads NSKVIQTPRYLVKGQGQKAKMRCIPEKGHPVVFWYQQNKNNEFKFLINFQNQEVLQQIDMTEKRFSAECPSNSPCSLEIQSSEAGDSALYLCASSSTGGNERLFFGHGTKLSVL.

Comments on this clone: Mouse gene names and germline throughout. The read ends 1 residue before the CDR3 terminus; that terminus is restored from the germline J gene. The chain uses TRBV26 and TRBJ2-7; D may be TRBD1 or TRBD2 (5 bases each). The CDR3 is made up of 12 amino acids. V was shortened by 5 bases and J by 3 bases, with 8 bases between the two germline ends. Germline V gene sequence: CDR1 KGHPV, CDR2 FQNQEV (reference sequence). The CDR3 is CASSRGSYEQYF. The sequenced part of the CDR3 DNA is TGTGCCAGCAGTAGGGGCAGCTATGAACAGTAC. The entire variable domain, with the rest obtained from reference TRBV26 and TRBJ2-7, is as follows: NSKVIQTPRYLVKGQGQKAKMRCIPEKGHPVVFWYQQNKNNEFKFLINFQNQEVLQQIDMTEKRFSAECPSNSPCSLEIQSSEAGDSALYLCASSRGSYEQYFGPGTRLTVL.

The sample holds a few counts of this clone. The gene names given are mouse names. Read data end 1 residue before the CDR3 end; the end is taken from the germline J gene. V usage is TRBV23 and J usage is TRBJ2-3. Germline V CDR1 and CDR2: KGHTA, FQNQQP. This CDR3 region has 15 residues. CDR3 sequence reads: CSSSQEGTSAETLYF. CDR3 DNA, as far as it was read: TGCTCCAGCAGTCAAGAGGGAACTAGTGCAGAAACGCTGTAT.

Note on this clone: Gene names and germline match the mouse. CDR3 sequence reads: CASSLGRGYNSPLYF. CDR3 bases read: TGTGCCAGCAGCTTAGGCAGGGGGTATAATTCGCCCCTCTAC. This sequence joins TRBV3 and TRBJ1-6; 7 bases map to TRBD1. The read gets to within 1 residue of the CDR3 end, and the germline J gene fills in the rest. TRBJ1-6 is placed among ORFs of uncertain function. The CDR3 loop spans 15 amino acids. The V and J ends lost 1 base and 4 bases, in that order; junction bases with no gene match: 1. The germline V gene has CDR1 SNHLY and CDR2 FYNGKV (reference sequence).

Notes on this clone: Gene names and germline refer to mouse. Read data end 1 residue before the CDR3 end; the end is taken from the germline J gene. V gene TRBV26 combines with J gene TRBJ2-5; 8 positions match TRBD2. Germline V gives CDR1 KGHPV, CDR2 FQNQEV (reference sequence). Unmatched junction bases numbered 1, after V lost 2 bases and J lost 3 bases. The CDR3 runs to 14 residues. Incomplete CDR3 DNA: TGTGCCAGCAGTCTGGCTGGGGGGCAAGACACCCAGTAC. Translating gives CASSLAGGQDTQY. The whole CDR3 region reads CASSLAGGQDTQYF.

Notes on this clone: Mouse names are used for the genes. The CDR3 is cut off 1 residue early in the read; its end comes from the germline J gene. The chain recombines TRBV3 with TRBJ2-3, with 10 positions matching TRBD2. Germline-derived CDR1 and CDR2 are SNHLY and FYNGKV (reference sequence). V shed 6 bases, J shed 0 bases, and the junction held 3 bases outside the gene matches. The CDR3 is 15 residues long. The DNA read from the CDR3 is TGTGCCAGCAGTCGGGACTGGGGTAGTGCAGAAACGCTGTAT. Protein sequence: CASSRDWGSAETLY. The full CDR3 protein is CASSRDWGSAETLYF.

Turning to this clone: Genes and germline are mouse. The CDR3 end lies 1 residue beyond the end of the read and is filled in from the germline J gene. The chain employs TRBV23 and TRBJ1-5; the listed D gene, TRBD1, was not tested against the DNA. The CDR3 has 15 amino acids. Germline V CDR1 and CDR2: KGHTA, FQNQQP. CDR3 bases read: TGCTCCAGCAGGCGACAGGGACCTAACAACCAGGCTCCGCTT. This encodes CSSRRQGPNNQAPL. The full CDR3 is CSSRRQGPNNQAPLF.

This clone was detected only a few times. Gene and germline names: mouse. The CDR3 region is CGAKQSSNERLFF. The CDR3 DNA, read in part, is TGTGGTGCTAAACAGAGTTCCAACGAAAGATTATTT. The V gene is TRBV20, the J gene TRBJ1-4; D gene ambiguous. The read terminates 1 residue before the CDR3 end, so the remaining end is supplied by the germline J gene. Trimming removed 4 bases at V and 1 base at J, with 7 bases between. Germline V gene sequence: CDR1 GFQATS, CDR2 STVNSAI. This CDR3 spans 13 amino acids.